Below, 21 T cell receptor beta chains from the same sample are listed, as sequenced in a study of blood T cell repertoires in COVID-19. Libraries were prepared by immunoSEQ multiplex PCR; TCRdb keeps only in-frame clonotypes and omits some of them. The sample records 110,000 or so clones, approximately 81% being singletons. The sample was peripheral blood. These receptor sequences come from a man aged 35 to 55 with acute or convalescent COVID-19.

The rearrangement joins TRBV29-1 to TRBJ1-2; the D gene is possibly TRBD1 (5 bases). CDR3 size: 13 residues. The V gene's germline CDR1 is SQVTM and CDR2 ANQGSEA. The V gene lost 4 bases and the J gene lost 8 bases, with 17 bases spanning the gap. CDR3 nucleotides: TGCAGCGTTGGCAGCAGGGAGGTTGGAGGCTACACCTTC. Translating gives CSVGSREVGGYTF.

The J gene is TRBJ2-1, the V gene TRBV30; D is unclear. V was cut by 5 bases and J by 1 base, with 9 bases left in between. The CDR3 loop spans 13 amino acids. Germline V lookup: CDR1 GTSNPN, CDR2 SVGIG (reference sequence). CDR3 sequence reads: CAWSPLSYNEQFF. The CDR3 region has the DNA TGTGCCTGGTCCCCCCTTTCCTACAATGAGCAGTTCTTC. The full variable domain, its missing parts supplied by reference TRBV30 and TRBJ2-1, is SQTIHQWPATLVQPVGSPLSLECTVEGTSNPNLYWYRQAAGRGLQLLFYSVGIGQISSEVPQNLSASRPQDRQFILSSKKLLLSDSGFYLCAWSPLSYNEQFFGPGTRLTVL.

This clone was recorded only once. This chain uses TRBV19 with TRBJ1-5, with TRBD1 matching 7 bases. Per the germline V gene, CDR1 is LNHDA and CDR2 is SQIVND (reference sequence). With V trimmed by 7 bases and J by 2 bases, 5 bases remained unmatched. CDR3 length: 14 amino acids. The CDR3 region has the DNA TGTGCCAGTATTTTAACAGGGGGCAATCAGCCCCAGCATTTT. Protein: CASILTGGNQPQHF.

Only a few counts were recorded for this clone. The genes are TRBV15 and TRBJ2-6; D may be TRBD1 (5 bases). The CDR3 is 14 amino acids. The ends were cut back, 5 bases at V and 2 bases at J, with 7 bases in the middle. The germline V gene encodes CDR1 LNHNV and CDR2 YYDKDF (reference sequence). CDR3 sequence (DNA): TGTGCCACCAGCTGGGGCCCTGGGGCCAACGTCCTGACTTTC. This codes for CATSWGPGANVLTF.

This clone was counted a single time. This chain joins TRBV12-3 or TRBV12-4 and TRBJ1-2, with D unclear. Trimming took off 1 base at V and 8 bases at J, with 11 bases between the two ends. The CDR3 spans 13 residues. The CDR3 here is CASSLGQADGYTF. CDR3 nucleotide sequence: TGTGCCAGCAGTTTAGGTCAGGCTGACGGCTACACCTTC.

The CDR3 sequence: CASSLMGHYGYTF. The DNA of the CDR3 is TGTGCCAGCAGCTTAATGGGGCACTATGGCTACACCTTC. The V gene is TRBV7-2, the J gene TRBJ1-2; perhaps TRBD1 as D (5 bases). CDR1 and CDR2 from the germline V gene are SGHTA and FQGNSA. CDR3 length: 13 amino acids. Trimming took off 2 bases at V and 3 bases at J, with 7 bases between the two ends.

The gene calls are TRBV3-1 (or the pseudogene TRBV3-2) and TRBJ1-6; tentative D call: TRBD1 (5 bases). CDR3 length equals 16 residues. Trimming stripped 5 bases from V and 4 bases from J, with 15 bases between. Germline values: CDR1 LGHDT, CDR2 YNNKEL (reference sequence). The CDR3 reads CASSRGGTSYNSPLHF. The CDR3 coding sequence is TGTGCCAGCAGCAGAGGCGGGACCTCATATAATTCACCCCTCCACTTT.

The sample holds one count of this clone. The genes are TRBV10-3 and TRBJ1-4, with D tentatively TRBD1 (5 bases). This CDR3 contains 17 residues. Germline V gene sequence: CDR1 ENHRY, CDR2 SYGVKD. Trimming removed 1 base at V and 0 bases at J, with 12 bases between. Here the CDR3 reads CAISELRTGPTNEKLFF. CDR3 nucleotide sequence: TGTGCCATCAGTGAGTTACGAACAGGACCAACTAATGAAAAACTGTTTTTT.

CDR3 sequence reads: CASSPTGTDTQYF. In DNA, the CDR3 is TGTGCCAGCAGCCCGACAGGGACAGATACGCAGTATTTT. The chain employs TRBV3-1 (or the pseudogene TRBV3-2) and TRBJ2-3; 7 bases match TRBD1. CDR3 length: 13 amino acids. The germline CDR1 and CDR2 sequences are LGHDT and YNNKEL (reference sequence). Trimming at V came to 4 bases and at J to 3 bases, leaving 1 base not matched to a gene.

The chain uses TRBV19 and TRBJ2-7; 8 bases are shared with TRBD1. V gave up 5 bases and J gave up 0 bases; unmatched junction bases: 15. This CDR3 is 18 amino acids long. Germline V gene lookup returns CDR1 LNHDA and CDR2 SQIVND (reference sequence). CDR3 residues: CASSPTLGDRKYSYEQYF. The CDR3 region has the DNA TGTGCCAGTAGTCCCACTCTAGGGGACAGGAAATACTCCTACGAGCAGTACTTC.

The chain employs TRBV24-1 and TRBJ2-3, with 10 bases aligning to TRBD1. The CDR3 runs 16 residues. The junction had 6 bases not matched to a gene; V was cut back by 3 bases and J by 4 bases. Germline values: CDR1 KGHDR, CDR2 SFDVKD. CDR3 residues: CATSDRQGATPDTQYF. CDR3 in DNA: TGTGCCACCAGTGATCGACAGGGGGCTACACCAGATACGCAGTATTTT.

V is TRBV18 and J is TRBJ2-7, with 7 nucleotides matching TRBD2. V lost 2 bases and J lost 2; bases outside the gene matches: 6. Germline loops: CDR1 KGHSH, CDR2 LQKENI. This CDR3 contains 15 residues. CDR3 in DNA: TGTGCCAGCTCACCAACCCCGGGGGGAACCTACGAGCAGTACTTC. As protein: CASSPTPGGTYEQYF.

This chain links TRBV12-3 or TRBV12-4 with TRBJ1-2; possible D gene TRBD1, 5 bases. Trimming pared 3 bases from V and 9 bases from J, leaving 14 bases between. CDR3 length equals 13 residues. The CDR3 nucleotides read TGTGCCAGCAGTTTGGAGGGGTTCGGACGCTACACCTTC. Translated: CASSLEGFGRYTF.

This chain links TRBV18 with TRBJ2-7, with a possible D match to TRBD2 (6 bases). Trimming pared 3 bases from V and 6 bases from J, leaving 18 bases between. The CDR3 has 15 amino acids. Germline V CDR1 and CDR2: KGHSH, LQKENI. The CDR3 coding sequence is TGTGCCAGCTCACCGGGGACTGGACCCAAGGGCGAGCAGTACTTC. Its protein is CASSPGTGPKGEQYF.

This rearrangement joins TRBV2 to TRBJ2-3; TRBD1 matches 8 bases. In germline, CDR1 is SNHLY, CDR2 FYNNEI. There are 16 residues in the CDR3. J lost 1 base, V lost 1 base, and 4 bases had no gene match. Here the CDR3 reads CASSEEARGRTDTQYF. Written as DNA, the CDR3 is TGTGCCAGCAGTGAAGAGGCCAGGGGGCGCACAGATACGCAGTATTTT. The whole variable domain, remainder taken from reference TRBV2 and TRBJ2-3, is EPEVTQTPSHQVTQMGQEVILRCVPISNHLYFYWYRQILGQKVEFLVSFYNNEISEKSEIFDDQFSVERPDGSNFTLKIRSTKLEDSAMYFCASSEEARGRTDTQYFGPGTRLTVL.

The V and J genes are TRBV19 and TRBJ2-7, with TRBD1 identical over 7 bases. From germline, CDR1 is LNHDA and CDR2 SQIVND (reference sequence). CDR3 length equals 14 residues. J lost 0 bases, V lost 8 bases, and 7 bases had no gene match. Here the CDR3 DNA reads TGTGCCAGTTCCCGGGACAGTTTCTCCTACGAGCAGTACTTC. This translates into CASSRDSFSYEQYF.

The CDR3 spells CASSQASGTGIQPQHF. The CDR3 bases are TGCGCCAGCAGCCAAGCCTCGGGGACAGGGATACAGCCCCAGCATTTT. The chain has TRBV4-1 and TRBJ1-5, with TRBD1 identical over 9 bases. V lost 1 base, J lost 7 bases, and 8 bases stayed unmatched. The CDR3 sequence is 16 residues long. Germline CDR1 MGHRA, CDR2 YSYEKL.

J is TRBJ1-2 and V is TRBV7-2; the D is unclear. Trimming cost V 3 bases and J 7 bases, with 18 bases left between them. Germline V gives CDR1 SGHTA, CDR2 FQGNSA. The CDR3 length is 15 residues. The CDR3, as DNA: TGTGCCAGCAGCTTTGGCGGCATATCTGGAGGTGGCTACACCTTC. Amino acid sequence: CASSFGGISGGGYTF.

CDR3 sequence: CASSSELATGEKLFF. CDR3 bases: TGTGCCAGCAGCTCAGAGCTTGCAACAGGTGAAAAACTGTTTTTT. The chain joins TRBV3-1 (or the pseudogene TRBV3-2) to TRBJ1-4, with a weak D call TRBD1 (5 bases). The V end was cut by 5 bases, the J end by 7 bases, with 17 bases between. Germline CDR1 is LGHDT and CDR2 is YNNKEL (reference sequence). The CDR3 is made up of 15 amino acids.

This sequence joins TRBV4-3 and TRBJ1-4, with TRBD1 matching over 8 bases. The V gene's germline CDR1 is LGHNA and CDR2 YSLEER. Trimming removed 4 bases from V and 8 bases from J; junction bases left unmatched: 9. This CDR3 region has 15 residues. CDR3 sequence (DNA): TGCGCCAGCAGCCTACGAGACAGGGGTGAGGAAAAACTGTTTTTT. Translating gives CASSLRDRGEEKLFF.

The chain joins TRBV24-1 to TRBJ2-1, with TRBD2 matching 12 bases. The V and J ends lost 3 bases and 5 bases, in that order; junction bases with no gene match: 1. The germline V gene encodes CDR1 KGHDR and CDR2 SFDVKD. The CDR3 consists of 15 residues. The DNA of the CDR3 is TGTGCCACCAGTGATCCTAGCGGGGGGGACAATGAGCAGTTCTTC. Amino acid sequence: CATSDPSGGDNEQFF.